Below, 26 T cell receptor beta chains from the same sample are listed, as sequenced in a study of PD-1 blockade in mismatch repair-deficient tumors. No antigen is known for these receptors. Stated time point: approximately 10-day in vitro stimulation with candidate neoantigen peptide 4. Repertoires were generated with immunoSEQ multiplex PCR, while TCRdb's copy carries only in-frame clones and drops some. Here the sample spans 13,000 to 15,000 clones, around four fifths being singletons. Specimen: cells cultured in vitro, collected from a patient treated with pembrolizumab. Receptor source: an adult with mismatch repair-deficient cancer.

This clone was seen just once. CDR3: CASSRGRTEPNTGELFF. CDR3 coding DNA: TGCGCCAGCAGCAGGGGTCGGACGGAGCCGAACACCGGGGAGCTGTTTTTT. V usage is TRBV5-1 and J usage is TRBJ2-2; perhaps TRBD1 as D (5 bases). This CDR3 has 17 residues. Trimming pared 4 bases from V and 0 bases from J, leaving 16 bases between. CDR1 and CDR2 from the germline V gene are SGHRS and YFSETQ.

This chain links TRBV4-1 with TRBJ1-1, with a weak D call TRBD1 (5 bases). CDR3 length equals 15 residues. The germline CDR1 and CDR2 sequences are MGHRA and YSYEKL. V dropped 1 base and J dropped 4 bases, with 13 bases sitting between them. CDR3 sequence (DNA): TGCGCCAGCAGCCAAGGGGGGGGGAGGATCACTGAAGCTTTCTTT. It codes for CASSQGGGRITEAFF.

The chain couples TRBV6-6 to TRBJ2-1, with TRBD1 matching 8 bases. Germline V gives CDR1 MNHNY, CDR2 SVGAGI (reference sequence). The CDR3 is made up of 13 amino acids. With V trimmed by 7 bases and J by 7 bases, 6 bases remained unmatched. The DNA for the CDR3 is TGTGCCAGCACGGACAGGGCGGAGAATGAGCAGTTCTTC. Translated: CASTDRAENEQFF.

A single count supports this clone. The rearrangement uses TRBV28 and TRBJ1-2; D remains ambiguous. The CDR3 spans 13 residues. Germline V lookup: CDR1 MDHEN, CDR2 SYDVKM. V lost 2 bases, J lost 3 bases, and 7 bases lay in between. The CDR3 DNA reads TGTGCCAGCAGTTTAAGGCTCGACTATGGCTACACCTTC. Translated, it gives CASSLRLDYGYTF.

This clone has just one count. The V call is TRBV6-5, the J call TRBJ2-7; 8 positions agree with TRBD1. The V gene end was trimmed by 3 bases and the J gene end by 3 bases; junction bases not matched to a gene: 4. From germline, CDR1 is MNHEY and CDR2 SVGAGI. The CDR3 consists of 14 residues. The CDR3 DNA sequence: TGTGCCAGCAGTTATATGGGACAGGACTACGAGCAGTACTTC. Protein: CASSYMGQDYEQYF.

This clone was seen just once. CDR3 sequence reads: CASSQVGTGDGYTF. For the CDR3, the DNA is TGTGCCAGCAGCCAAGTAGGGACAGGGGATGGCTACACCTTC. The chain links TRBV4-2 to TRBJ1-2, with 10 bases lining up with TRBD1. The CDR3 extends over 14 amino acids. Germline V gene data show CDR1 as LGHNA and CDR2 as YNFKEQ. V lost 1 base and J lost 6; bases outside the gene matches: 2.

The V gene is TRBV7-9, the J gene TRBJ1-2; D possibly corresponds to TRBD1 (6 bases). The CDR3 length is 19 residues. Trimming stripped 3 bases from V and 5 bases from J, with 28 bases between. The germline V gene has CDR1 SEHNR and CDR2 FQNEAQ (reference sequence). The CDR3 region has the DNA TGTGCCAGCAGCTTCGGTGGACACAGGGAGCTTGTCTCGAGTTATGGCTACACCTTC. Translating it yields CASSFGGHRELVSSYGYTF. The full variable domain, in which reference TRBV7-9 and TRBJ1-2 provide the parts outside the CDR3, is DTGVSQNPRHKITKRGQNVTFRCDPISEHNRLYWYRQTLGQGPEFLTYFQNEAQLEKSRLLSDRFSAERPKGSFSTLEIQRTEQGDSAMYLCASSFGGHRELVSSYGYTFGSGTRLTVV.

This clone has a handful of counts. The gene calls are TRBV5-1 and TRBJ2-5; TRBD1 agrees at 7 bases. CDR1 and CDR2 (germline): SGHRS, YFSETQ. The CDR3 is made up of 15 amino acids. With V trimmed by 1 base and J by 1 base, 4 bases remained unmatched. The CDR3 DNA is TGCGCCAGCAGCTTGCCGGGACAGCCCCAAGAGACCCAGTACTTC. Protein sequence: CASSLPGQPQETQYF.

The chain has TRBV4-1 and TRBJ1-1; possible D gene TRBD1, 5 bases. Germline-derived CDR1 and CDR2 are MGHRA and YSYEKL. The CDR3 has 15 residues. V was trimmed by 2 bases and J by 0 bases, leaving 10 bases between them. CDR3 sequence: CASSQRQLLNTEAFF. CDR3 in DNA: TGCGCCAGCAGCCAACGACAGCTCTTGAACACTGAAGCTTTCTTT.

This clone was seen a few times. The V and J genes are TRBV2 and TRBJ1-6; 10 positions agree with TRBD1. The CDR3 sequence is 15 residues long. With 8 bases clipped from V and 9 bases from J, the junction kept 10 bases outside the gene matches. Germline V gives CDR1 SNHLY, CDR2 FYNNEI. CDR3 protein: CASGRQGAPLSPLHF. In nucleotides, the CDR3 is TGTGCCAGCGGTAGACAGGGGGCTCCACTTTCACCCCTCCACTTT.

The chain employs TRBV2 and TRBJ1-2, with D maybe TRBD1 (6 bases). The length of the CDR3 is 13 residues. Between the trimmed V and J ends, which lost 5 bases and 5 bases, there was a span of 12 bases. CDR1 SNHLY and CDR2 FYNNEI come from the germline V gene. As DNA, the CDR3 is TGTGCCAGCAGTTACAGGGTATGGTATGGCTACACCTTC. Amino acid sequence: CASSYRVWYGYTF.

The rearrangement uses TRBV5-1 and TRBJ2-2; 7 nucleotides agree with TRBD1. After removal of 3 bases from V and 5 bases from J, the junction contained 4 bases not matched to a gene. This CDR3 has 14 amino acids. Germline CDR1 SGHRS, CDR2 YFSETQ. In nucleotides, the CDR3 is TGCGCCAGCAGCTCCGGACAGGAAACCGGGGAGCTGTTTTTT. Its translation is CASSSGQETGELFF.

The chain joins TRBV7-6 to TRBJ2-1; D uncertain. The CDR3 totals 13 residues. V was clipped by 1 base and J by 9 bases, with 10 bases between them. Germline-derived CDR1 and CDR2 are SGHVS and FNYEAQ. The CDR3 DNA is TGTGCCAGCAGCTTAGGCCAGAGTGGTGAGCAGTTCTTC. Translation gives CASSLGQSGEQFF.

The rearrangement joins TRBV6-5 to TRBJ2-7, with TRBD2 identical over 9 bases. Germline lookup yields CDR1 MNHEY and CDR2 SVGAGI. The CDR3 covers 14 residues. J was trimmed by 4 bases and V by 8 bases; bases with no gene match: 9. CDR3 residues: CASHTGLAGYEQYF. As DNA, the CDR3 is TGTGCCAGCCACACGGGGCTAGCGGGGTACGAGCAGTACTTC.

The chain uses TRBV7-3 and TRBJ2-1; TRBD2 agrees at 11 bases. The CDR3 is made up of 15 amino acids. Germline lookup yields CDR1 SGHTA and CDR2 FQGTGA. The junction had 5 bases not matched to a gene; V was cut back by 6 bases and J by 4 bases. The CDR3 DNA sequence: TGTGCCAGCAGTCAGGGACTAGCGGCTTACAATGAGCAGTTCTTC. This codes for CASSQGLAAYNEQFF. The full variable domain, completed using reference TRBV7-3 and TRBJ2-1, is GAGVSQTPSNKVTEKGKYVELRCDPISGHTALYWYRQSLGQGPEFLIYFQGTGAADDSGLPNDRFFAVRPEGSVSTLKIQRTERGDSAVYLCASSQGLAAYNEQFFGPGTRLTVL.

The chain couples TRBV5-1 to TRBJ2-5; 8 positions agree with TRBD1. The CDR3 totals 13 residues. J was trimmed by 5 bases and V by 2 bases; bases with no gene match: 2. The germline V gene encodes CDR1 SGHRS and CDR2 YFSETQ. Here the CDR3 DNA reads TGCGCCAGCAGCTTTCAGGGGGCCGAGACCCAGTACTTC. As protein: CASSFQGAETQYF.

For the CDR3, the DNA is TGTGCCAGCAGCTACAGGGGGCCCACTGAAGCTTTCTTT. It translates to CASSYRGPTEAFF. The chain links TRBV6-5 to TRBJ1-1; TRBD1 aligns across 9 bases. CDR1 and CDR2 from the germline V gene are MNHEY and SVGAGI. The CDR3 contains 13 residues. Trimming at V came to 6 bases and at J to 4 bases, leaving 3 bases not matched to a gene.

This sequence joins TRBV28 and TRBJ2-5; 9 nucleotides agree with TRBD2. The germline CDR1 and CDR2 sequences are MDHEN and SYDVKM. The CDR3 length is 15 residues. With 10 bases clipped from V and 1 base from J, the junction kept 10 bases outside the gene matches. The CDR3 DNA follows: TGTGCCACCGCCCCGGGCGGGAGGGCCCAAGAGACCCAGTACTTC. Translation gives CATAPGGRAQETQYF.

The chain links TRBV9 to TRBJ2-7; 7 nucleotides align to TRBD1. V shed 3 bases, J shed 3 bases, and the junction held 3 bases outside the gene matches. The CDR3 covers 13 residues. Germline CDR1 reads SGDLS; CDR2 reads YYNGEE. CDR3 amino acids: CASSASGGYEQYF. The CDR3 DNA reads TGTGCCAGCAGCGCCTCAGGGGGCTACGAGCAGTACTTC.

This clone occurred a few times. This chain uses TRBV6-5 with TRBJ2-5; 10 bases are a match to TRBD2. This CDR3 is 13 amino acids long. V was clipped by 5 bases and J by 5 bases; unmatched bases: 2. From germline, CDR1 is MNHEY and CDR2 SVGAGI. The CDR3 DNA reads as TGTGCCAGCAGTCTAGCGGGAGTGGAGACCCAGTACTTC. Protein: CASSLAGVETQYF.

The chain has TRBV6-5 and TRBJ1-1; TRBD1 might be the D (5 bases). CDR3 length: 14 residues. Per germline, CDR1 MNHEY and CDR2 SVGAGI. V gave up 7 bases and J gave up 4 bases, with 16 bases separating them. The CDR3 coding sequence is TGTGCCAGCACCCCCGGGGCAGGAGGCACTGAAGCTTTCTTT. Translation: CASTPGAGGTEAFF.

The chain has TRBV27 and TRBJ1-6; D remains ambiguous. With 2 bases removed from V and 0 bases from J, the gap between germline ends came to 8 bases. Germline assignment: CDR1 MNHEY and CDR2 SMNVEV (reference sequence). The length of the CDR3 is 16 residues. CDR3 bases: TGTGCCAGCAGTTTAAAGAGGGACTCCTATAATTCACCCCTCCACTTT. Encoded protein: CASSLKRDSYNSPLHF.

The V call is TRBV18, the J call TRBJ2-7; 7 bases align to TRBD2. The junction had 4 bases not matched to a gene; V was cut back by 5 bases and J by 3 bases. Germline loops: CDR1 KGHSH, CDR2 LQKENI. This CDR3 comprises 13 residues. The CDR3 DNA is TGTGCCAGCTCAGAGGGGAGGGACTACGAGCAGTACTTC. It encodes CASSEGRDYEQYF. Complete variable domain (other parts from reference TRBV18 and TRBJ2-7): NAGVMQNPRHLVRRRGQEARLRCSPMKGHSHVYWYRQLPEEGLKFMVYLQKENIIDESGMPKERFSAEFPKEGPSILRIQQVVRGDSAAYFCASSEGRDYEQYFGPGTRLTVT.

The rearrangement uses TRBV5-1 and TRBJ2-4, with D possibly being TRBD1 (6 bases). V was clipped by 2 bases and J by 0 bases, with 6 bases between them. The CDR3 totals 14 residues. Looked up from germline, CDR1 is SGHRS and CDR2 is YFSETQ. This chain's CDR3 is CASSLGGAKNIQYF. CDR3 DNA: TGCGCCAGCAGCTTAGGGGGAGCCAAAAACATTCAGTACTTC.

The chain combines TRBV7-8 with TRBJ2-3, with TRBD2 matching 8 bases. CDR1 and CDR2 (germline): SGHVS, FQNEAQ. There are 15 residues in the CDR3. The V segment lost 7 bases and the J segment 4 bases; nucleotides outside the gene matches: 10. The CDR3 loop reads CASMILADRSDTQYF. The CDR3 nucleotides read TGTGCCAGCATGATACTAGCGGATCGTTCAGATACGCAGTATTTT.

The chain employs TRBV27 and TRBJ2-7; 7 nucleotides align to TRBD2. Trimming at V came to 5 bases and at J to 7 bases, leaving 5 bases not matched to a gene. The CDR3 runs to 12 residues. Germline V gives CDR1 MNHEY, CDR2 SMNVEV (reference sequence). This chain's CDR3 is CASSPWGGEQYF. The CDR3 bases are TGTGCCAGCAGTCCTTGGGGGGGAGAGCAGTACTTC.